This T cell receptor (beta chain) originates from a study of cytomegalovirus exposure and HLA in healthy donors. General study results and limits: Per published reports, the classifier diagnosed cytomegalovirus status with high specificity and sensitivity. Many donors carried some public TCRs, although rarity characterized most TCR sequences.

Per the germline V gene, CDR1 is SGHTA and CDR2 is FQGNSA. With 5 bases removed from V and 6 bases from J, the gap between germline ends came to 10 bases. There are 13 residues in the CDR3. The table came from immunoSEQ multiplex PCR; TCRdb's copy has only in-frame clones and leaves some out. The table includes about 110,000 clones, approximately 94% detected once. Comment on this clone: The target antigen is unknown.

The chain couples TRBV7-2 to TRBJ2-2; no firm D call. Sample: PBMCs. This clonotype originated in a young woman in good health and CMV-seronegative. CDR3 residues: CASSRARSGELFF. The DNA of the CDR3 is TGTGCCAGCAGCCGAGCTAGATCCGGGGAGCTGTTTTTT.